Listed below are T cell receptor beta chains from one sample, sequenced in a study of neurological immune-mediated disorders. A single record per CDR3 protein comes from TCRdb applying MiXCR to the 5' RACE reads. The repertoire holds approximately 100,000 distinct CDR3 sequences, with around 3.5% as singletons. Sequencing was carried out using PBMCs. These TCRs come from a woman aged 45-65 years with multiple sclerosis. Both conserved end residues are part of each CDR3. Fields, in order: clone size, V gene, J gene, CDR3 length, D gene, CDR3 DNA, CDR3 protein. The D gene is left open where the match is weak. Clone size, where shown, is once, few, many, or a class for clones that have expanded.

clone_size: many
v_call: TRBV11-2
j_call: TRBJ2-3
cdr3_length: 16
d_call: NA
cdr3_nt: TGTGCCAGCAGCCCCACTACATTAGCGGTCTGGGATACGCAGTATTTT
cdr3_aa: CASSPTTLAVWDTQYF

clone_size: many
v_call: TRBV7-3
j_call: TRBJ2-2
cdr3_length: 17
d_call: NA
cdr3_nt: TGTGCCAGCAGCTTATCAGGGGGGACAGATAACACCGGGGAGCTGTTTTTT
cdr3_aa: CASSLSGGTDNTGELFF

clone_size: many
v_call: TRBV29-1
j_call: TRBJ1-5
cdr3_length: 13
d_call: NA
cdr3_nt: TGCAGCGTTTTACCGGGGAGCAATCAGCCCCAGCATTTT
cdr3_aa: CSVLPGSNQPQHF

clone_size: many
v_call: TRBV10-3
j_call: TRBJ1-5
cdr3_length: 15
d_call: TRBD1
cdr3_nt: TGTGCCACCCGGCTTGGGGGACAGGAGCGTCAGCCCCAGCATTTT
cdr3_aa: CATRLGGQERQPQHF

clone_size: many
v_call: TRBV5-5
j_call: TRBJ1-2
cdr3_length: 16
d_call: TRBD1
cdr3_nt: TGTGCCAGCAGCTTGGTGGGGGACAGCGAAGTTAAAGGCTACACCTTC
cdr3_aa: CASSLVGDSEVKGYTF

clone_size: many
v_call: TRBV5-1
j_call: TRBJ1-1
cdr3_length: 13
d_call: NA
cdr3_nt: TGCGCCAGCAGCGTCGGGCAATCAGGTGAAGCTTTCTTT
cdr3_aa: CASSVGQSGEAFF

clone_size: many
v_call: TRBV4-3
j_call: TRBJ1-4
cdr3_length: 15
d_call: NA
cdr3_nt: TGCGCCAGCAGCCCGTCGCTGGGGGGGACTGAAAAACTGTTTTTT
cdr3_aa: CASSPSLGGTEKLFF

clone_size: many
v_call: TRBV20-1
j_call: TRBJ2-1
cdr3_length: 18
d_call: TRBD1
cdr3_nt: TGCAGTGCTAGAGTACGGACAGGAGGTCTTAGCTCCTACAATGAGCAGTTCTTC
cdr3_aa: CSARVRTGGLSSYNEQFF

clone_size: many
v_call: TRBV4-2
j_call: TRBJ2-1
cdr3_length: 15
d_call: TRBD2
cdr3_nt: TGTGCCAGCAGCCAAACCGGGACTAGTCCCGATGAGCAGTTCTTC
cdr3_aa: CASSQTGTSPDEQFF

clone_size: many
v_call: TRBV20-1
j_call: TRBJ2-2
cdr3_length: 15
d_call: NA
cdr3_nt: TGCAGTGCTAGGATGGTCGGGGTTCCCACCGGGGAGCTGTTTTTT
cdr3_aa: CSARMVGVPTGELFF

clone_size: many
v_call: TRBV5-1
j_call: TRBJ2-3
cdr3_length: 12
d_call: NA
cdr3_nt: TGCGCCAGCAGCAACGGACAAGATACGCAGTATTTT
cdr3_aa: CASSNGQDTQYF

clone_size: many
v_call: TRBV5-4
j_call: TRBJ2-5
cdr3_length: 14
d_call: NA
cdr3_nt: TGTGCCAGCAGCCCTATTGAATCGTCAGAGACCCAGTACTTC
cdr3_aa: CASSPIESSETQYF

clone_size: many
v_call: TRBV20-1
j_call: TRBJ2-4
cdr3_length: 13
d_call: NA
cdr3_nt: TGCAGTGCCTCCCCCGGCCTACCGGACATTCAGTACTTC
cdr3_aa: CSASPGLPDIQYF

clone_size: few
v_call: TRBV5-1
j_call: TRBJ2-1
cdr3_length: 13
d_call: NA
cdr3_nt: TGCGCCAGCAGCTCAGGACTTTACAATGAGCAGTTCTTC
cdr3_aa: CASSSGLYNEQFF

clone_size: NA
v_call: TRBV4-3
j_call: TRBJ1-6
cdr3_length: 15
d_call: NA
cdr3_nt: TGCGCCAGCAGCCAAGACAGGACCCGGAATTCAACCCTCAACTTT
cdr3_aa: CASSQDRTRNSTLNF

clone_size: NA
v_call: TRBV7-7
j_call: TRBJ2-7
cdr3_length: 13
d_call: NA
cdr3_nt: TGTGCTAGCAGCACTACTAGCTCCCACGAGCAGTACTTC
cdr3_aa: CASSTTSSHEQYF

clone_size: many
v_call: TRBV12-3/TRBV12-4
j_call: TRBJ2-1
cdr3_length: 16
d_call: TRBD1
cdr3_nt: TGTGCCAGCAGTTCCCAGGACAGGAGCCGAATCAATGAGCAGTTCTTC
cdr3_aa: CASSSQDRSRINEQFF

clone_size: many
v_call: TRBV20-1
j_call: TRBJ2-4
cdr3_length: 15
d_call: NA
cdr3_nt: TGCAGTGCTAGAAGGCGAGGCTCAGCCAAAAACATTCAGTACTTC
cdr3_aa: CSARRRGSAKNIQYF

clone_size: many
v_call: TRBV7-9
j_call: TRBJ1-2
cdr3_length: 13
d_call: NA
cdr3_nt: TGTGCCAGCAGCTTTTTGCAGGGGAACGGCTACACCTTC
cdr3_aa: CASSFLQGNGYTF

clone_size: many
v_call: TRBV7-2
j_call: TRBJ2-7
cdr3_length: 15
d_call: TRBD2
cdr3_nt: TGTGCCAGCAGCTTATCTGCCGGGGGGGTTAACGAGCAGTACTTC
cdr3_aa: CASSLSAGGVNEQYF

clone_size: NA
v_call: TRBV5-6
j_call: TRBJ1-1
cdr3_length: 15
d_call: TRBD1
cdr3_nt: TGTGCCAGCAGTCCCAGGGGGCTCCCTCGCACTGAAGCTTTCTTT
cdr3_aa: CASSPRGLPRTEAFF

clone_size: many
v_call: TRBV18
j_call: TRBJ2-7
cdr3_length: 14
d_call: TRBD1
cdr3_nt: TGTGCCAGCTCACCCGGGACAGGGGTCAGAGAGCAGTACTTC
cdr3_aa: CASSPGTGVREQYF

clone_size: many
v_call: TRBV20-1
j_call: TRBJ2-1
cdr3_length: 14
d_call: NA
cdr3_nt: TGCAGTGCTCGGACAGCCGTATACTACAATGAGCAGTTCTTC
cdr3_aa: CSARTAVYYNEQFF

clone_size: many
v_call: TRBV20-1
j_call: TRBJ2-1
cdr3_length: 14
d_call: TRBD2
cdr3_nt: TGCAGTGCTGTCACTAGCGGGGGATACAATGAGCAGTTCTTC
cdr3_aa: CSAVTSGGYNEQFF

clone_size: many
v_call: TRBV20-1
j_call: TRBJ1-1
cdr3_length: 14
d_call: NA
cdr3_nt: TGCAGTGGCCAATCGGGGGGGGCCCGGACTGAAGCTTTCTTT
cdr3_aa: CSGQSGGARTEAFF

clone_size: many
v_call: TRBV20-1
j_call: TRBJ1-5
cdr3_length: 13
d_call: NA
cdr3_nt: TGCAGTGCCTCCTATCTCGGCAATCAGCCCCAGCATTTT
cdr3_aa: CSASYLGNQPQHF

clone_size: many
v_call: TRBV12-3/TRBV12-4
j_call: TRBJ2-7
cdr3_length: 13
d_call: NA
cdr3_nt: TGTGCCAGCAGTTTAGTCGACATCTACGAGCAGTACTTC
cdr3_aa: CASSLVDIYEQYF

clone_size: few
v_call: TRBV20-1
j_call: TRBJ2-2
cdr3_length: 13
d_call: NA
cdr3_nt: TGCAGTGTCTCACTAACCAACACCGGGGAGCTGTTTTTT
cdr3_aa: CSVSLTNTGELFF

clone_size: many
v_call: TRBV4-1
j_call: TRBJ2-5
cdr3_length: 13
d_call: NA
cdr3_nt: TGCGCCAGCAGCCAACAGGCCCTCGGGACCCAGTACTTC
cdr3_aa: CASSQQALGTQYF

clone_size: NA
v_call: TRBV20-1
j_call: TRBJ1-5
cdr3_length: 14
d_call: NA
cdr3_nt: TGCAGTGCTAGAGATAGTAAGGGCGATCAGCACCAGCATTTT
cdr3_aa: CSARDSKGDQHQHF

clone_size: many
v_call: TRBV9
j_call: TRBJ1-1
cdr3_length: 15
d_call: TRBD1
cdr3_nt: TGTGCCAGCAGCGCCCTGGACAGGGGGCATACTGAAGCTTTCTTT
cdr3_aa: CASSALDRGHTEAFF

clone_size: many
v_call: TRBV13
j_call: TRBJ2-7
cdr3_length: 14
d_call: NA
cdr3_nt: TGTGCCAGCAGCGGCGACAAGGGGGTCAACGAGCAGTACTTC
cdr3_aa: CASSGDKGVNEQYF

clone_size: many
v_call: TRBV29-1
j_call: TRBJ1-1
cdr3_length: 13
d_call: NA
cdr3_nt: TGCAGCGTTGCGATAGTCGTGGACCCTGAAGCTTTCTTT
cdr3_aa: CSVAIVVDPEAFF

clone_size: many
v_call: TRBV27
j_call: TRBJ2-6
cdr3_length: 17
d_call: NA
cdr3_nt: TGTGCCAGCAGTTCCGAGTTCGACTCCTCTGGGGCCAACGTCCTGACTTTC
cdr3_aa: CASSSEFDSSGANVLTF

clone_size: many
v_call: TRBV20-1
j_call: TRBJ2-5
cdr3_length: 12
d_call: NA
cdr3_nt: TGCAGTGCTAGAGACGGGGAGGAGACCCAGTACTTC
cdr3_aa: CSARDGEETQYF